This is a list of T cell receptor beta chains from one sample in a study of T cell repertoires in cytomegalovirus infection. TCRdb reprocessed the reads via MiXCR and lists one record per CDR3 protein. The top ten clones hold approximately 40% of a sample with about 470,000 distinct CDR3 sequences, roughly 43% of them seen once. These TCRs' antigens remain unknown. The sequencing used cultured PBMCs, collected from culture after CMV antigen stimulation. The origin of the receptors is a human donor in good health (CMV status not recorded). Some clones in this sample may be carry-over from other donors' samples. CDR3s include the opening cysteine and the closing phenylalanine or tryptophan.

TRBV7-2,CASSLEGGFGGYTF
TRBV19,CASRGYTMNTEAFF
TRBV7-2,CASSLAWGAQETQYF
TRBV4-1,CASSQEGRGGNEQFF
TRBV7-9,CASRGANYEQYF
TRBV20-1,CSARDYLGYQETQYF
TRBV28,CASSLPQGAEQPQHF
TRBV11-3,CASSLLGGGRGNEQFF
TRBV20-1,CSARDAGLVGNEQFF
TRBV20-1,CSAGRDREETQYF
TRBV7-2,CASSREGTDTQYF
TRBV2,CASSQGVTEAFF
TRBV7-9,CASSFGEEGFQPQHF
TRBV4-2,CASSQRARENTEAFF
TRBV28,CASSPTLGPLPVYEQYF
TRBV7-2,CASSSRTGAGWEQFF
TRBV7-2,CASSPPTGSEQFF